This T cell receptor (beta chain) was identified in a study of tumor and adjacent non-tumor tissue in lung cancer. Overall study context: On average, productive TCRbeta reads reached a few million per sample. Study observations and caveats: Normal lung showed higher cumulative top 100 clone frequency than tumor. Shorter survival was associated with higher TCR diversity in tumors.

To note about this clonotype: The antigen is not known.

The length of the CDR3 is 15 residues. Per the germline V gene, CDR1 is MNHEY and CDR2 is SVGAGI. A modified ARM-PCR protocol with three rounds of nested PCR amplified TCRbeta. TCRdb itself ran the multiplex PCR reads through MiXCR, one entry per CDR3 protein. The data hold 40,000 or so distinct CDR3 sequences, with 60% observed a single time. RNA was extracted from bulk tissue without any cell sorting. Distant lung tissue was collected more than 3 cm away from the tumor edge. Donors were chemotherapy-naive, newly diagnosed lung cancer surgical patients in China, August–November 2014. The genes are TRBV6-5 and TRBJ1-5, with D unresolved. The source material was distant non-tumor lung tissue. The clonotype originates from a man between 50 and 59 years old with non-small cell lung cancer. In DNA, the CDR3 is TGTACTAGCAGTTACTCGACGGGGTCAGATCAACCTCAGCATTTT. Residues: CTSSYSTGSDQPQHF.